This T cell receptor beta chain was captured in a study of cytomegalovirus exposure and HLA in healthy donors. General study points: CMV antigen specificity was confirmed in vitro for a few CMV-associated chains. Later, TCR association rates were found to vary by HLA locus, highest for DRB1 and lowest for HLA-C.

Remarks on this clone: What it binds is not known.

The CDR3 has 17 amino acids. Per germline, CDR1 SEHNR and CDR2 FQNEAQ (reference sequence). Trimming took 1 base from V and 2 from J, leaving 15 bases between them. Primers for the PCR totalled 60 Vbeta and 13 Jbeta. The table came from immunoSEQ multiplex PCR; TCRdb's copy has only in-frame clones and leaves some out. In the table there are around 130,000 clones, roughly 80% of which are singletons. The J gene is TRBJ1-3, the V gene TRBV7-9, with unresolved D. Specimen: PBMCs. The sequence came from a middle-aged man in good health and CMV-seronegative. CDR3: CASSLDQIQLPGNTIYF. DNA of the CDR3: TGTGCCAGCAGCTTAGACCAAATACAGTTACCTGGAAACACCATATATTTT.